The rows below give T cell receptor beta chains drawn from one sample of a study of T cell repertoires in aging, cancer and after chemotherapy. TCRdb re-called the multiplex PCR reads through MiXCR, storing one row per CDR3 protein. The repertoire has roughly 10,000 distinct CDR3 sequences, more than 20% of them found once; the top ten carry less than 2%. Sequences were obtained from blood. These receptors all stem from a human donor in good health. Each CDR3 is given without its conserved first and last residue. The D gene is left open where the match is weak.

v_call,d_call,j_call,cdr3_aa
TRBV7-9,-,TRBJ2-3,ASSFVLRADTDTQY
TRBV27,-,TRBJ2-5,ASSLSGEKKETQY
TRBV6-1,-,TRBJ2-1,ASSEQLRAEYNEQF
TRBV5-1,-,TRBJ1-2,ASRETGSGGYT
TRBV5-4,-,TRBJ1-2,ASSHGGDNYGYT
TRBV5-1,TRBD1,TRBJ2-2,ASSRDSYTGELF
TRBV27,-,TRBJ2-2,ASRHGRNTGELF
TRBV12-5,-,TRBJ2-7,ASGHSEGEQY
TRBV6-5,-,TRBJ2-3,ASSVDYTDTQY
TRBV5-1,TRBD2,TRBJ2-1,ASSGGGWGVNEQF
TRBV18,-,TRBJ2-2,ASSPGVTGELF
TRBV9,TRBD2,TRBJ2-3,ASSTGLAGPDTQY
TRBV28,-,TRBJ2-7,ASTQYYEQY
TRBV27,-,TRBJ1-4,ASSLWGGKKLF
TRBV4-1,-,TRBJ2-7,ASSQEPGEALGSYEQY
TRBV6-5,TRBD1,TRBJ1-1,ASSHPGTGGMNTEAF
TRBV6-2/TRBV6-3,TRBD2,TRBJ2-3,ASSSPPGGGAGDTQY
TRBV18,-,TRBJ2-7,ASSPSPLGWGEQY
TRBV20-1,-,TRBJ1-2,SARYRGPGGDGYT
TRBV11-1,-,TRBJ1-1,ASSLGLGPMAAF
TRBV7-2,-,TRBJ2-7,ASSFGFEQY
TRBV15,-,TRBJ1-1,ATSRDRAGNTEAF
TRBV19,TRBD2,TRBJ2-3,ASSIRWGAGRSTDTQY
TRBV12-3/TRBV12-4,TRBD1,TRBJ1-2,ASSGGSRNYNYT
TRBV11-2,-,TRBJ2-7,ASSLAPPYEQY
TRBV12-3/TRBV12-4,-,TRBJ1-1,ASSRVGKVPTEAF
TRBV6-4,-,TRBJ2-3,ASSDRGSTDTQY